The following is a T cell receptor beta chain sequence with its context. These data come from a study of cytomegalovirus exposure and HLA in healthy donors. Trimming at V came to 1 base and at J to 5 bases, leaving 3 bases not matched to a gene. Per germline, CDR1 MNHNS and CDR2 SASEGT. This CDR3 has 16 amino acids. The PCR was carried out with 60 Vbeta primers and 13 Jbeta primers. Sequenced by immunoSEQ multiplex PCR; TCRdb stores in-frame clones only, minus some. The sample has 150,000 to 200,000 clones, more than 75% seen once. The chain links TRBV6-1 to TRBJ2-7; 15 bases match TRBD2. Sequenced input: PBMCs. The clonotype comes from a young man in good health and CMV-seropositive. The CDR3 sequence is CASSEGTSGGAHEQYF. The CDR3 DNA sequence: TGTGCCAGCAGTGAAGGGACTAGCGGGGGGGCGCACGAGCAGTACTTC.